Described below is a single T cell receptor (beta chain) sequence and its context. Its antigen is as yet unknown. TCRdb re-called the 5' RACE reads with MiXCR, one entry per CDR3 protein. The sample lists 300,000 to 400,000 distinct CDR3 sequences; approximately 10% were seen once. This entry is derived from a study of identical twins. Study-wide results and limits: Models underestimated out-of-frame TCR alpha sharing in monozygotic twins. With beta out-of-frame sequences, excess sharing by twins was weaker. Out-of-frame alpha sequences common to twins exhibited a surplus of low generation probability. Fewer insertions marked abundant cord blood beta clonotypes; young adult naive trended weakly, memory not at all.

The TCR originated in a woman in her forties or fifties in good health. Sequencing was performed on naive T cells sorted from blood.

Here the CDR3 DNA reads TGTGCCAGCAGCCCCGTACAGGGTCGGAATTCACCCCTCCACTTT. The encoded protein is CASSPVQGRNSPLHF. The rearrangement links TRBV14 to TRBJ1-6; possible D gene TRBD1, 6 bases. Trimming pared 4 bases from V and 7 bases from J, leaving 14 bases between. The CDR3 consists of 15 residues. Germline assignment: CDR1 SGHDN and CDR2 FVKESK.